The rows below give T cell receptor beta chains drawn from one sample of a study of blood T cell repertoires in COVID-19. Profiling relied on immunoSEQ multiplex PCR, and the TCRdb table lists in-frame clones only, not all of them. In the table there are some 120,000 clones, 60% to 85% of which are singletons. Sequenced input: peripheral blood. Receptors were obtained from an elderly man with acute or convalescent COVID-19. Each CDR3 is given with its conserved first and last residue. A D gene is named only where the DNA matches it firmly. A row's size may be missing; if present it is once, few, many or a size class.

d_call: NA; clone_size: NA; j_call: TRBJ1-5; v_call: TRBV19; cdr3_aa: CASRTFFRDVQPQHF; cdr3_nt: TGTGCCAGTAGGACCTTCTTTCGGGATGTTCAGCCCCAGCATTTT
d_call: NA; clone_size: NA; j_call: TRBJ2-5; v_call: TRBV11-2; cdr3_aa: CASRKTTSGETQYF; cdr3_nt: TGTGCCAGCAGAAAGACTACCTCGGGAGAGACCCAGTACTTC
d_call: NA; clone_size: NA; j_call: TRBJ1-6; v_call: TRBV7-9; cdr3_aa: CASSLDGDSPLHF; cdr3_nt: TGTGCCAGCAGCCTCGACGGGGATTCACCCCTCCACTTT
d_call: NA; clone_size: few; j_call: TRBJ2-3; v_call: TRBV6-5; cdr3_aa: CASSYGRGTDTQYF; cdr3_nt: TGTGCCAGCAGTTACGGGCGGGGCACAGATACGCAGTATTTT
d_call: TRBD1; clone_size: many; j_call: TRBJ2-7; v_call: TRBV18; cdr3_aa: CASSWGQTMGSYEQYF; cdr3_nt: TGTGCCAGCTCATGGGGACAGACGATGGGGTCCTACGAGCAGTACTTC
d_call: NA; clone_size: NA; j_call: TRBJ2-1; v_call: TRBV6-5; cdr3_aa: CASSYGTPSYNEQFF; cdr3_nt: TGTGCCAGCAGTTACGGGACTCCGTCCTACAATGAGCAGTTCTTC
d_call: TRBD1; clone_size: NA; j_call: TRBJ1-4; v_call: TRBV7-9; cdr3_aa: CASSRTPRQGMEEKLFF; cdr3_nt: TGTGCCAGCAGCCGGACCCCCAGACAGGGGATGGAGGAAAAACTGTTTTTT
d_call: NA; clone_size: NA; j_call: TRBJ1-5; v_call: TRBV6-1; cdr3_aa: CASSEGQATKQPQHF; cdr3_nt: TGTGCCAGCAGTGAAGGACAGGCAACCAAACAGCCCCAGCATTTT
d_call: NA; clone_size: NA; j_call: TRBJ1-2; v_call: TRBV12-3/TRBV12-4; cdr3_aa: CASSFNGYYGYTF; cdr3_nt: TGTGCCAGCAGTTTCAACGGTTACTATGGCTACACCTTC
d_call: NA; clone_size: NA; j_call: TRBJ1-5; v_call: TRBV7-8; cdr3_aa: CASSEGGLSNQPQHF; cdr3_nt: TGTGCCAGCAGCGAAGGGGGTTTAAGCAATCAGCCCCAGCATTTT
d_call: TRBD1; clone_size: NA; j_call: TRBJ2-7; v_call: TRBV28; cdr3_aa: CASLSTGPYEQYF; cdr3_nt: TGTGCCAGCCTGTCGACAGGGCCCTACGAGCAGTACTTC
d_call: NA; clone_size: NA; j_call: TRBJ2-7; v_call: TRBV15; cdr3_aa: CATSRDLSLPYEQYF; cdr3_nt: TGTGCCACCAGCAGAGACCTGAGCCTCCCCTACGAGCAGTACTTC
d_call: TRBD1; clone_size: NA; j_call: TRBJ1-1; v_call: TRBV3-1/TRBV3-2; cdr3_aa: CASSPRQGGTEAFF; cdr3_nt: TGTGCCAGCAGCCCCAGACAGGGGGGCACTGAAGCTTTCTTT
d_call: NA; clone_size: NA; j_call: TRBJ1-1; v_call: TRBV6-5; cdr3_aa: CASSLSGSTNTEAFF; cdr3_nt: TGTGCCAGCTCCCTTAGCGGGTCAACGAACACTGAAGCTTTCTTT
d_call: TRBD2; clone_size: many; j_call: TRBJ2-7; v_call: TRBV5-8; cdr3_aa: CASSRGVGSYEQYF; cdr3_nt: TGTGCCAGCAGCCGGGGGGTAGGCTCCTACGAGCAGTACTTC
d_call: TRBD1; clone_size: many; j_call: TRBJ1-1; v_call: TRBV14; cdr3_aa: CASSQSTGWHTEAFF; cdr3_nt: TGTGCCAGCAGCCAGTCGACAGGGTGGCACACTGAAGCTTTCTTT
d_call: TRBD2; clone_size: NA; j_call: TRBJ2-3; v_call: TRBV2; cdr3_aa: CASSELGSGGTDTQYF; cdr3_nt: TGTGCCAGCAGTGAACTGGGTAGCGGGGGAACAGATACGCAGTATTTT
d_call: TRBD1; clone_size: NA; j_call: TRBJ1-2; v_call: TRBV7-9; cdr3_aa: CASSFDGPGQYYGYTF; cdr3_nt: TGTGCCAGCAGCTTCGATGGACCGGGACAGTACTATGGCTACACCTTC
d_call: TRBD1; clone_size: NA; j_call: TRBJ2-1; v_call: TRBV6-6; cdr3_aa: CASHSGTGTYNEQFF; cdr3_nt: TGTGCCAGCCATTCCGGGACAGGGACCTACAATGAGCAGTTCTTC
d_call: NA; clone_size: NA; j_call: TRBJ2-7; v_call: TRBV21-1; cdr3_aa: CASSSRTEQYF; cdr3_nt: TGTGCCAGCAGCTCACGGACAGAGCAGTACTTC
d_call: NA; clone_size: few; j_call: TRBJ2-7; v_call: TRBV27; cdr3_aa: CASRYRVAGEQYF; cdr3_nt: TGTGCCAGCAGATACAGGGTAGCCGGAGAGCAGTACTTC
d_call: NA; clone_size: NA; j_call: TRBJ2-1; v_call: TRBV28; cdr3_aa: CASSSPVAGSSYNEQFF; cdr3_nt: TGTGCCAGCAGCTCTCCTGTGGCGGGGAGCTCCTACAATGAGCAGTTCTTC
d_call: NA; clone_size: NA; j_call: TRBJ1-4; v_call: TRBV25-1; cdr3_aa: CASSESRPRGEKLFF; cdr3_nt: TGTGCCAGCAGTGAAAGTCGGCCAAGGGGGGAAAAACTGTTTTTT
d_call: TRBD1; clone_size: NA; j_call: TRBJ2-1; v_call: TRBV29-1; cdr3_aa: CSVYRGRYEQFF; cdr3_nt: TGCAGCGTCTACAGGGGAAGGTATGAGCAGTTCTTC
d_call: NA; clone_size: NA; j_call: TRBJ1-4; v_call: TRBV19; cdr3_aa: CASSNPSGTNEKLFF; cdr3_nt: TGTGCCAGTAGTAACCCCTCGGGAACTAATGAAAAACTGTTTTTT